This section outlines one TCR beta chain sequence together with its context. The data originate from a study of blood T cell repertoires in COVID-19. Study-level background: Sites across the United States, Italy and Spain contributed samples from acute and convalescent COVID-19.

Recovery among Cohort 3 donors was established by two negative PCRs, clearance, or symptom resolution. As handled by the study authors: Amplifying reference gene primers gave estimates of nucleated cell counts. Clones were sequenced by immunoSEQ multiplex PCR, and TCRdb holds only the in-frame ones, with some missing. The DNA gave D and trimming, while V, J and clone size come from that table. The sample includes approximately 320,000 clones, 90% of them seen just once. J lost 1 base, V lost 5 bases, and 5 bases had no gene match. This CDR3 comprises 15 residues. CDR1 and CDR2 (germline): SGHNT, YENEEA.

The rearrangement joins TRBV11-3 to TRBJ2-7, with 10 bases lining up with TRBD2. The specimen sequenced was PBMCs or T cells enriched from blood (not recorded which). This TCR was recovered from a man aged 60-69 years who had recovered from COVID-19. CDR3 DNA sequence: TGTGCCAGCAGCCCTAGCGGGAGCGGGTCCTACGAGCAGTACTTC. This encodes CASSPSGSGSYEQYF.